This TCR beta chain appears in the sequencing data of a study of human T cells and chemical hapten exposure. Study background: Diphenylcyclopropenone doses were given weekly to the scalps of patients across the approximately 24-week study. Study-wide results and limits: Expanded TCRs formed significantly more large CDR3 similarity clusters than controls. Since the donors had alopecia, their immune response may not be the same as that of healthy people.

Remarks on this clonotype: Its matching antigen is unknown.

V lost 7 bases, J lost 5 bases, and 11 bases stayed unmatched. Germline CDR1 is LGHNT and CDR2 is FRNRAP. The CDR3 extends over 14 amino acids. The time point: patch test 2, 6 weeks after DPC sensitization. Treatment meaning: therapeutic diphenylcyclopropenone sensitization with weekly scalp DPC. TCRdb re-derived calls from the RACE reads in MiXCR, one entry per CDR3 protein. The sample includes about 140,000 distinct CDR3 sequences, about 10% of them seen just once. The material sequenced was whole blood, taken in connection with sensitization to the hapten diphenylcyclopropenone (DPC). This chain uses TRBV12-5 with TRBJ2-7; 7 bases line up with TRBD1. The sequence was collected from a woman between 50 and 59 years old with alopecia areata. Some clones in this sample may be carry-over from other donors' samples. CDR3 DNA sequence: TGTGCTAGTGCCTTAGGGACAGAAACCGACGAGCAGTACTTC. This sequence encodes CASALGTETDEQYF.